Following are 6 T cell receptor beta chains from one sample sequenced in a study of T cells in Graves' hyperthyroidism and ophthalmopathy. RNA transcripts served as the template for amplifying TCR beta CDR3 regions. Researchers ran a first-round RT-PCR on the TCR CDR3 using the HTBI primer set. TCRdb reprocessed the multiplex PCR reads with MiXCR, giving one entry per CDR3 protein. The data show more than 500,000 distinct CDR3 sequences, with under 20% seen just once and 3.8% held by the top ten. The sample comprised blood. These TCRs come from a woman in her thirties with Graves' hyperthyroidism.

In this sample, this clonotype turned up a few times. CDR3 DNA sequence: TGTGCCAGCGGCGCAGGGGTTGGTGGCGGGGAGCTGTTTTTT. Translated: CASGAGVGGGELFF. The V and J genes are TRBV11-3 and TRBJ2-2; D might be TRBD1 (6 bases). The germline V gene encodes CDR1 SGHNT and CDR2 YENEEA. V was cut by 8 bases and J by 7 bases, with 17 bases left in between. This CDR3 region has 14 residues.

This clonotype was counted a few times. V is TRBV5-5 and J is TRBJ1-1; TRBD1 matches 7 bases. The length of the CDR3 is 14 residues. V lost 3 bases, J lost 4 bases, and 6 bases stayed unmatched. Germline V gene data show CDR1 as SGHKS and CDR2 as YYEKEE (reference sequence). DNA for the CDR3: TGTGCCAGCAGCTCATTGACAGGGAGCACTGAAGCTTTCTTT. Amino acids: CASSSLTGSTEAFF.

This clonotype was counted between two and nine times. This may stem from a read error, because a much larger clone lies one nucleotide away. The chain has TRBV28 and TRBJ1-1; D unclear. With 2 bases removed from V and 5 bases from J, the gap between germline ends came to 12 bases. The germline gives CDR1 MDHEN, CDR2 SYDVKM. This CDR3 has 14 residues. The CDR3 DNA follows: TGTGCCAGCAGTTTAGGTTCCAGGAGGACTGAAGCTTTCTTT. It is translated as CASSLGSRRTEAFF.

At least ten counts were recorded for this clonotype. The V gene is TRBV7-9, the J gene TRBJ2-1; no clear D. V was trimmed by 3 bases and J by 9 bases, leaving 6 bases between them. The CDR3 is 11 residues long. From germline, CDR1 is SEHNR and CDR2 FQNEAQ (reference sequence). In DNA, the CDR3 is TGTGCCAGCAGCTTGCTCCTTGAGCAGTTCTTC. Its protein product is CASSLLLEQFF.

Concerning this clonotype: Just one base apart from a much larger clone, this may be a read error. This CDR3 is CASTFKDSVYEQYF. DNA of the CDR3: TGTGCCAGCACCTTCAAGGACTCTGTCTACGAGCAGTACTTC. The chain joins TRBV12-3 or TRBV12-4 to TRBJ2-7; D is possibly TRBD2 (5 bases). This CDR3 has 14 amino acids. V shed 7 bases and J shed 3 bases, with 16 bases lying between them.

This clonotype was detected ten times or more. The chain links TRBV18 to TRBJ1-1; possibly TRBD1 for D (5 bases). Per the germline V gene, CDR1 is KGHSH and CDR2 is LQKENI. V was shortened by 2 bases and J by 3 bases, with 10 bases between the two germline ends. The CDR3 has 14 amino acids. CDR3 sequence reads: CASSPIQGDTEAFF. For the CDR3, the DNA is TGTGCCAGCTCACCAATTCAGGGAGACACTGAAGCTTTCTTT.